These T cell receptor beta chains were read from a single sample in a study of radiotherapy plus CTLA-4 blockade in lung cancer. The repertoire was sequenced with immunoSEQ multiplex PCR; TCRdb's copy has only in-frame clones and lacks some. The table records 35,000 to 45,000 clones, 77% of them present only once. The source was peripheral blood, collected from a patient treated with radiotherapy plus ipilimumab. These receptors came from a human donor with non-small cell lung cancer whose response to radiotherapy plus ipilimumab could not be evaluated. Each CDR3 is given with its conserved first and last residue. The order of the fields is clone size, J gene, D gene, V gene, CDR3 protein, CDR3 DNA. A D gene is named only where the DNA matches it firmly. Expanded clones are given a class, and other clones once, few, many or no size at all.

clone size: medium-sized
J gene: TRBJ2-1
D gene: TRBD1
V gene: TRBV28
CDR3 protein: CASSYPQGQGWYNEQFF
CDR3 DNA: TGTGCCAGCAGTTACCCCCAGGGACAGGGGTGGTACAATGAGCAGTTCTTC

clone size: NA
J gene: TRBJ2-3
D gene: TRBD2
V gene: TRBV5-1
CDR3 protein: CASSPGGTRNAQYF
CDR3 DNA: TGCGCCAGCAGCCCGGGGGGGACTAGAAATGCGCAGTATTTT

clone size: NA
J gene: TRBJ2-5
D gene: NA
V gene: TRBV6-6
CDR3 protein: CASGGAQETQYF
CDR3 DNA: TGTGCCAGCGGGGGGGCTCAAGAGACCCAGTACTTC

clone size: NA
J gene: TRBJ2-7
D gene: NA
V gene: TRBV2
CDR3 protein: CASSVWGADNEQYF
CDR3 DNA: TGTGCCAGCAGTGTGTGGGGCGCGGACAACGAGCAGTACTTC

clone size: NA
J gene: TRBJ2-1
D gene: NA
V gene: TRBV7-8
CDR3 protein: CASSLRQRYSYNEQFF
CDR3 DNA: TGTGCCAGCAGCTTACGGCAGCGGTACTCCTACAATGAGCAGTTCTTC

clone size: NA
J gene: TRBJ2-7
D gene: NA
V gene: TRBV28
CDR3 protein: CASRETPTYEQYF
CDR3 DNA: TGTGCCAGCAGAGAGACTCCAACCTACGAGCAGTACTTC

clone size: medium-sized
J gene: TRBJ2-5
D gene: TRBD2
V gene: TRBV10-3
CDR3 protein: CAIKSPGLAGEETQYF
CDR3 DNA: TGTGCCATCAAATCACCGGGACTAGCGGGAGAAGAGACCCAGTACTTC

clone size: few
J gene: TRBJ2-7
D gene: NA
V gene: TRBV27
CDR3 protein: CASSSRVSYEQYF
CDR3 DNA: TGTGCCAGCAGTTCCAGGGTGTCCTACGAGCAGTACTTC

clone size: NA
J gene: TRBJ2-7
D gene: NA
V gene: TRBV5-4
CDR3 protein: CASSLVAGFSYEQYF
CDR3 DNA: TGTGCCAGCAGCTTGGTTGCGGGGTTCTCCTACGAGCAGTACTTC

clone size: NA
J gene: TRBJ1-4
D gene: NA
V gene: TRBV10-3
CDR3 protein: CAISDDKGQSINEKLFF
CDR3 DNA: TGTGCCATCAGTGACGATAAAGGACAGAGTATTAATGAAAAACTGTTTTTT